This TCR beta chain originates from a study of T cells in tuberculosis. Study-level background: T cells were selected with CD1B tetramers loaded with glucose monomycolate.

This CDR3 spans 16 amino acids. V gave up 5 bases and J gave up 6 bases; unmatched junction bases: 8. Per germline, CDR1 SEHNR and CDR2 FQNEAQ (reference sequence). Data came from immunoSEQ multiplex PCR; TCRdb stores just in-frame clones and leaves some out. The sample holds tens of thousands of clones, 81% seen once. This clone has a handful of counts. Sorting used thawed, overnight-rested PBMC stained with anti-CD3, a viability dye and GMM-loaded CD1B tetramer. The lipid loaded on the CD1B tetramers was C32 glucose monomycolate from Rhodococcus equi. PBMC for tetramer sorting were first depleted of CD14-expressing monocytes. Each donor contributed roughly 96,000 sorted tetramer-negative cells.

This receptor was obtained from an adult woman with latent tuberculosis. This chain uses TRBV7-9 with TRBJ2-1, with 12 positions matching TRBD2. Source material: CD1b-GMM tetramer-negative cells sorted from PBMCs. CDR3 amino acids: CASSPTTSGSRNEQFF. In DNA, the CDR3 is TGTGCCAGCAGCCCTACGACTAGCGGGAGTCGCAATGAGCAGTTCTTC.